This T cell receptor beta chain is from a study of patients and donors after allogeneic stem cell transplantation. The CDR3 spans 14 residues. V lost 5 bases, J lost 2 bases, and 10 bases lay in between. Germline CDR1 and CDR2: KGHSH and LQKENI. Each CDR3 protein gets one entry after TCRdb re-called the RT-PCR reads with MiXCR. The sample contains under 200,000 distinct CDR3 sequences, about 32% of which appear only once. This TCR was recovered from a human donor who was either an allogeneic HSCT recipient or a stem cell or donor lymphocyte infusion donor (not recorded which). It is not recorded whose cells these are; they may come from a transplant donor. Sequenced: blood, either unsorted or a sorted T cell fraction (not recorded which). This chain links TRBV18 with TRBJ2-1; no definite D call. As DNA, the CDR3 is TGTGCCAGCTCAAAAAGCTCAGCCTACAATGAGCAGTTCTTC. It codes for CASSKSSAYNEQFF.